This T cell receptor (beta chain) was sequenced during a study of identical twins' blood T cells. Overall study context: About 12 libraries, six alpha and six beta, gave roughly 51 million reads. Whole-study findings and limits: Top TCRbeta clonotypes were shared more with twin than unrelated donors.

TCR cDNA libraries were made from RNA using a previously described, modified protocol. TCRdb re-analysed the 5' RACE reads in MiXCR, keeping a single row per CDR3 protein. Of 400,000 or so distinct CDR3 sequences listed, roughly 28% were seen once; the top ten hold about 6%. Trimming pared 2 bases from V and 2 bases from J, leaving 23 bases between. This CDR3 is built from 19 residues. Per the germline V gene, CDR1 is SGHVS and CDR2 is FNYEAQ. This clonotype was recorded a few times. Its antigen is still unknown. This clonotype was sampled from a woman aged 18-55 years in good health. The sequencing input was PBMCs. The V call is TRBV7-6, the J call TRBJ2-3; D may be TRBD2 (5 bases). The CDR3, as DNA: TGTGCCAGCAGCTTAATGTCCTGGGCTAGCCGAGAAATCACAGATACGCAGTATTTT. Translation gives CASSLMSWASREITDTQYF.